The 9 T cell receptor beta chains listed next were all sequenced from one sample in a study of blood T cell repertoires in COVID-19. Profiling relied on immunoSEQ multiplex PCR, and the TCRdb table lists in-frame clones only, not all of them. This table holds roughly 260,000 clones, around nine tenths found once. Sequenced material: peripheral blood. Receptor source: a middle-aged man who had recovered from COVID-19.

The rearrangement joins TRBV19 to TRBJ2-7; 15 positions match TRBD2. The V segment lost 5 bases and the J segment 3 bases; nucleotides outside the gene matches: 2. Germline loops: CDR1 LNHDA, CDR2 SQIVND (reference sequence). This CDR3 has 15 residues. CDR3 nucleotides: TGTGCCAGTAGTCCGGGACTAGCGGGAGGCTACGAGCAGTACTTC. Encoded protein: CASSPGLAGGYEQYF.

This rearrangement joins TRBV6-5 to TRBJ1-1; D not resolved. This CDR3 is 13 amino acids long. Deletions cut 6 bases from V and 2 bases from J, with 10 bases between. CDR1 and CDR2 from the germline V gene are MNHEY and SVGAGI. The CDR3 nucleotides are TGTGCCAGCAGCGCAGATGCAAACACTGAAGCTTTCTTT. Translating it yields CASSADANTEAFF.

The V gene is TRBV4-1, the J gene TRBJ1-2; D is undetermined. V lost 0 bases to trimming and J lost 8 bases, with 7 bases between them. Looked up from germline, CDR1 is MGHRA and CDR2 is YSYEKL. This CDR3 has 12 amino acids. CDR3 region: CASSQEAGGYTF. CDR3 coding DNA: TGCGCCAGCAGCCAAGAAGCCGGGGGCTACACCTTC.

The chain is built from TRBV12-5 and TRBJ1-1; 7 bases are shared with TRBD1. V was clipped by 6 bases and J by 3 bases; unmatched bases: 4. The germline gives CDR1 LGHNT, CDR2 FRNRAP. The CDR3 totals 13 residues. This chain's CDR3 is CASGRDRYTEAFF. The CDR3 bases are TGTGCTAGTGGCCGGGACAGATACACTGAAGCTTTCTTT.

The V call is TRBV19, the J call TRBJ1-1, with a weak D call TRBD1 (5 bases). The CDR3 has 14 residues. Per the germline V gene, CDR1 is LNHDA and CDR2 is SQIVND (reference sequence). The V and J ends lost 7 bases and 1 base respectively, with 13 bases between them. The chain's CDR3 is CASKEGPANTEAFF. Here the CDR3 DNA reads TGTGCCAGTAAGGAGGGACCAGCGAACACTGAAGCTTTCTTT.

CDR3 sequence (DNA): TGTGCCAGTAGTATAACGGGAGCGCCTGGCGAGCAGTACTTC. It encodes CASSITGAPGEQYF. V usage is TRBV19 and J usage is TRBJ2-7; the D gene is possibly TRBD2 (6 bases). There are 14 residues in the CDR3. The germline V and J ends were trimmed by 2 bases and 6 bases, with 14 bases remaining between them. Per the germline V gene, CDR1 is LNHDA and CDR2 is SQIVND (reference sequence). Full variable domain (missing parts from reference TRBV19 and TRBJ2-7): DGGITQSPKYLFRKEGQNVTLSCEQNLNHDAMYWYRQDPGQGLRLIYYSQIVNDFQKGDIAEGYSVSREKKESFPLTVTSAQKNPTAFYLCASSITGAPGEQYFGPGTRLTVT.

This clone was detected only once. The chain has TRBV5-4 and TRBJ2-7; TRBD1 agrees at 8 bases. With 3 bases clipped from V and 6 bases from J, the junction kept 11 bases outside the gene matches. CDR1 and CDR2 (germline): SGHNT, YYREEE (reference sequence). This CDR3 region has 15 residues. The CDR3 sequence is CASSSPAGQGSEQYF. The DNA for the CDR3 is TGTGCCAGCAGCTCTCCGGCAGGACAGGGCAGCGAGCAGTACTTC. Combining the CDR3 with reference TRBV5-4 and TRBJ2-7 gives the whole variable domain ETGVTQSPTHLIKTRGQQVTLRCSSQSGHNTVSWYQQALGQGPQFIFQYYREEENGRGNFPPRFSGLQFPNYSSELNVNALELDDSALYLCASSSPAGQGSEQYFGPGTRLTVT.

The chain employs TRBV3-1 (or the pseudogene TRBV3-2) and TRBJ2-7, with TRBD2 matching 8 bases. V lost 8 bases and J lost 2; bases outside the gene matches: 5. This CDR3 spans 13 amino acids. Germline CDR1 and CDR2: LGHDT and YNNKEL (reference sequence). The CDR3 loop reads CASGLGGAYEQYF. DNA of the CDR3: TGTGCCAGCGGCCTCGGGGGGGCCTACGAGCAGTACTTC.

The chain is built from TRBV21-1 and TRBJ2-7; TRBD2, the table's D call, was not compared with the DNA. TRBV21-1 is a pseudogene. The CDR3 extends over 15 amino acids. CDR3 DNA sequence: TGTGCCAGCAGCAAAAGAGGCTCGAGCTCCTACGAGCAGTACTTC. Translation gives CASSKRGSSSYEQYF.